Each of the 7 T cell receptor beta chains below was sequenced from the same sample in a study of blood T cell repertoires in COVID-19. Using immunoSEQ multiplex PCR, the repertoire was profiled, and TCRdb retains in-frame clones only, with some absent. The sample has roughly 90,000 clones, approximately 88% seen once. The source material was peripheral blood. Receptors were obtained from a woman older than 75 with active or convalescent COVID-19.

The chain uses TRBV9 and TRBJ2-7; perhaps TRBD1 as D (6 bases). The V gene's germline CDR1 is SGDLS and CDR2 YYNGEE. V was clipped by 2 bases and J by 0 bases, with 12 bases between them. This CDR3 has 15 residues. The CDR3 reads CASSVETGSSYEQYF. CDR3 bases: TGTGCCAGCAGCGTCGAGACAGGCAGCTCCTACGAGCAGTACTTC.

The chain combines TRBV24-1 with TRBJ1-2; 7 bases align to TRBD1. The CDR3 length is 16 residues. J was trimmed by 0 bases and V by 4 bases; bases with no gene match: 7. Germline V gene data show CDR1 as KGHDR and CDR2 as SFDVKD. The CDR3 here is CATSEGGQPTNYGYTF. The CDR3 DNA is TGTGCCACCAGTGAGGGGGGACAGCCGACTAACTATGGCTACACCTTC.

The chain employs TRBV5-5 and TRBJ2-1, with 9 bases matching TRBD2. The V gene's germline CDR1 is SGHKS and CDR2 YYEKEE (reference sequence). The CDR3 extends over 15 amino acids. The trim removed 4 bases at V and 0 bases at J, leaving 2 bases unmatched. The CDR3 loop is CASSPSGTSYNEQFF. In nucleotides, the CDR3 is TGTGCCAGCAGCCCTAGCGGGACCTCCTACAATGAGCAGTTCTTC.

This clone was found a few times. The rearrangement joins TRBV5-5 to TRBJ1-6; 7 nucleotides agree with TRBD1. The CDR3 runs 18 residues. CDR1 and CDR2 (germline): SGHKS, YYEKEE (reference sequence). Unmatched junction bases numbered 16, after V lost 4 bases and J lost 6 bases. The CDR3 region has the DNA TGTGCCAGCAGCCCGACAGGGACACGATTGACGAGTAATTCACCCCTCCACTTT. Its translation: CASSPTGTRLTSNSPLHF.

The chain joins TRBV19 to TRBJ1-2; D gene uncertain. The CDR3 has 11 residues. Trimming removed 4 bases from V and 4 bases from J, with 4 bases in between. Germline V gene lookup returns CDR1 LNHDA and CDR2 SQIVND (reference sequence). This CDR3 is CASSTVYGYTF. The CDR3 nucleotides read TGTGCCAGTAGTACGGTCTATGGCTACACCTTC.

This chain connects TRBV4-2 to TRBJ1-4; D uncertain. From germline, CDR1 is LGHNA and CDR2 YNFKEQ. Trimming took off 1 base at V and 7 bases at J, with 16 bases between the two ends. The CDR3 runs to 16 residues. The chain's CDR3 is CASSQGFGEVGEKLFF. The CDR3 region has the DNA TGTGCCAGCAGCCAAGGATTTGGAGAGGTTGGTGAAAAACTGTTTTTT.

The rearrangement uses TRBV6-5 and TRBJ2-2; D uncertain. The germline gives CDR1 MNHEY, CDR2 SVGAGI. V was cut by 4 bases and J by 2 bases, with 8 bases left in between. The CDR3 covers 14 residues. In nucleotides, the CDR3 is TGTGCCAGCAGTTCCCCAGGAAACACCGGGGAGCTGTTTTTT. Residues: CASSSPGNTGELFF.